The rows below give T cell receptor beta chains drawn from one sample of a study of chemoradiotherapy in HPV16-positive cancers. Assay used: immunoSEQ multiplex PCR; TCRdb lists only in-frame clones, some missing. This sample has about 32,000 clones, with around three quarters found just once. The input for sequencing was blood, taken from a patient who underwent chemoradiotherapy. The receptor source for this set is a human donor with HPV-associated anogenital cancer. CDR3s include the opening cysteine and the closing phenylalanine or tryptophan. Fields, in order: D gene, J gene, V gene, CDR3 protein. D genes are given only for firm matches.

D: NA
J: TRBJ2-1
V: TRBV5-1
CDR3: CASSFTGGNNNEQFF

D: TRBD2
J: TRBJ2-1
V: TRBV29-1
CDR3: CSVRTSGGPNEQFF

D: NA
J: TRBJ2-1
V: TRBV5-6
CDR3: CASSSLNLLGNEQFF

D: NA
J: TRBJ2-7
V: TRBV7-9
CDR3: CASSSRQGWSYEQYF

D: NA
J: TRBJ2-3
V: TRBV11-1
CDR3: CASSLALKGTDTQYF

D: TRBD2
J: TRBJ2-5
V: TRBV5-1
CDR3: CASSLELLAGRETQYF

D: NA
J: TRBJ2-6
V: TRBV7-6
CDR3: CASSPGLGGANVLTF

D: NA
J: TRBJ2-3
V: TRBV6-6
CDR3: CASSYPGRQLGGTQYF

D: TRBD1
J: TRBJ2-1
V: TRBV5-6
CDR3: CASSPPGQGIYNEQFF

D: TRBD2
J: TRBJ2-1
V: TRBV11-2
CDR3: CASSSPGTSGGLNEQFF